This T cell receptor beta chain emerged from a study of blood T cell repertoires in COVID-19 (TCRdb year 2020). Regarding the research as a whole: Samples covering the acute and convalescent phases of COVID-19 were provided by collaborators in the United States, Italy and Spain. Where available, HLA class I and class II types were taken from metadata supplied by the sample provider and were not determined by assay-based typing. The prospective study material was composed of cDNA or gDNA derived from T cells, B-cell-depleted T cells, or PBMCs. Sample metadata almost always included a de-identified subject ID, COVID-19 status, age in years and sex. The repertoires were released in a freely available public database meant as a resource for research on the immune response to SARS-CoV-2. Samples came from the ongoing ImmuneRACE study (first 160 participants) plus 1,254 subjects from 6 global collaborators. The dataset comprised deeply sampled blood TCRbeta repertoires from subjects exposed to, actively infected with, or recovered from COVID-19.

The CDR1 and CDR2 encoded by the germline V gene are MGHRA and YSYEKL. Including the terminal cysteine and phenylalanine, the CDR3 comprises 14 residues. The DNA shown is the 42-base CDR3, in frame from base 1. In the case of this clone: Its target antigen remains unknown. A read error may produce the germline difference seen at one junction end. In the same sample, other DNA sequences code for this CDR3.

Overall study results and their limits: The quantity of clinical and demographic metadata differed by source and by participant and was supplied without curation.

Collaborating institutions collected whole blood in K2EDTA tubes following their own protocols. For TCRbeta analysis, collaborator samples were shipped as frozen whole blood, as isolated PBMCs, or as DNA extracted from either sample type. TCRbeta CDR3 regions were amplified from genomic DNA using the immunoSEQ Assay, a bias-controlled multiplex PCR. The paper's data handling went like this. The number of nucleated cells in each sample was estimated from the amplification of reference gene primers within the assay. To quantify the absolute abundance of each unique TCRbeta CDR3 rearrangement, sequence reads were collapsed and filtered. For each sample, productive Simpson clonality was calculated as the square root of Simpson's diversity index over productive rearrangements. TCRdb re-hosts the immuneACCESS table, in-frame sequences only. Its copies lack some clones; in the studies checked, an unresolved V gene accounts for under half of them, and the cause for the rest is not known. From that table come the V and J calls and clone size; the DNA was used to work out D and trimming. The sample records about 94,000 clones, about 80% of which are singletons. The ten most abundant clones make up about 19% of the sample.

The chain couples TRBV4-1 to TRBJ1-2; TRBD1 matches 7 bases in the middle. Input material: peripheral blood. The sequence came from a woman aged 80 or over with acute or convalescent COVID-19. The sequenced DNA is TGCGCCAGCAGTCAAGATGACAGGGACTATGGCTACACCTTC. It translates to CASSQDDRDYGYTF.